The 19 T cell receptor beta chains reported below all come from one sample, sequenced in a study of human T cells and chemical hapten exposure. TCRdb called the RACE reads again in MiXCR, with one record for every CDR3 protein. The sample shows nearly 55,000 distinct CDR3 sequences, 8.5% to 10% of them seen only once. Time point specified: patch test 2, 6 weeks after DPC sensitization. Treatment defined: therapeutic diphenylcyclopropenone sensitization with weekly scalp DPC. Sample: whole blood, taken in connection with sensitization to the hapten diphenylcyclopropenone (DPC). The receptors come from a woman in her forties or fifties with alopecia areata. Some clones in this sample may be carry-over from other donors' samples.

The chain combines TRBV6-5 with TRBJ2-2; no firm D call. This CDR3 is 14 amino acids long. Germline V CDR1 and CDR2: MNHEY, SVGAGI. V was pared by 2 bases and J by 1 base, with 5 bases between. The CDR3 coding sequence is TGTGCCAGCAGTTACGTGAGGAACACCGGGGAGCTGTTTTTT. It is translated as CASSYVRNTGELFF.

The J gene is TRBJ2-7, the V gene TRBV7-8, with D hard to call. Trimming removed 5 bases at V and 4 bases at J, with 24 bases between. CDR3 length: 17 amino acids. From germline, CDR1 is SGHVS and CDR2 FQNEAQ. The CDR3 DNA sequence: TGTGCCAGCAGCGTGAAGTCTGGCCTCAGGATTAGTTACGAGCAGTACTTC. Residues: CASSVKSGLRISYEQYF.

Only a few counts were recorded for this clonotype. The genes are TRBV7-2 and TRBJ2-5; 8 positions agree with TRBD1. CDR1 and CDR2 from the germline V gene are SGHTA and FQGNSA. Unmatched junction bases numbered 12, after V lost 5 bases and J lost 1 base. The CDR3 totals 17 residues. The CDR3 loop is CASSRQGRLSSQETQYF. The CDR3 DNA reads TGTGCCAGCAGCCGACAGGGGCGACTATCAAGCCAAGAGACCCAGTACTTC.

This chain uses TRBV20-1 with TRBJ2-6; D remains ambiguous. From germline, CDR1 is DFQATT and CDR2 SNEGSKA (reference sequence). There are 14 residues in the CDR3. V lost 5 bases to trimming and J lost 4 bases, with 12 bases between them. The DNA for the CDR3 is TGCAGTGCTCGGCCCTCACGGGGGGCCAACGTCCTGACTTTC. It yields the protein CSARPSRGANVLTF.

Many counts were recorded for this clonotype. The chain has TRBV7-9 and TRBJ1-2; D call uncertain. Trimming cost V 6 bases and J 5 bases, with 13 bases left between them. The CDR3 spans 13 residues. Germline-derived CDR1 and CDR2 are SEHNR and FQNEAQ (reference sequence). Here the CDR3 DNA reads TGTGCCAGCAGTCCAGCCGGCAGTTATGGCTACACCTTC. It yields the protein CASSPAGSYGYTF.

The V call is TRBV10-3, the J call TRBJ2-3; possible D gene TRBD2, 5 bases. The germline gives CDR1 ENHRY, CDR2 SYGVKD. The V end was cut by 3 bases, the J end by 5 bases, with 18 bases between. This CDR3 is 16 amino acids long. CDR3 sequence: CAISDPTGFEGDTQYF. The CDR3 nucleotides read TGTGCCATCAGTGATCCGACGGGTTTCGAGGGAGATACGCAGTATTTT.

This clonotype appeared many times. The chain employs TRBV12-3 or TRBV12-4 and TRBJ1-5; TRBD1 might be the D (5 bases). The V end was cut by 6 bases, the J end by 6 bases, with 15 bases between. The CDR3 is 14 amino acids. CDR3 sequence (DNA): TGTGCCAGCAGCACTCCAGGGCTCGGTCAGCCCCAGCATTTT. Its translation: CASSTPGLGQPQHF.

This clonotype appeared a few times. This sequence joins TRBV4-1 and TRBJ2-1, with no clear D. V shed 0 bases and J shed 7 bases, with 4 bases lying between them. Germline CDR1 and CDR2: MGHRA and YSYEKL. CDR3 length: 12 residues. Here the CDR3 DNA reads TGCGCCAGCAGCCAAGAGGGGAATGAGCAGTTCTTC. As protein: CASSQEGNEQFF.

This clonotype was seen many times. The chain couples TRBV7-6 to TRBJ2-3; perhaps TRBD1 as D (6 bases). The germline gives CDR1 SGHVS, CDR2 FNYEAQ. Between the trimmed V and J ends, which lost 5 bases and 3 bases, there was a span of 12 bases. This CDR3 is built from 14 residues. The CDR3 spells CASSRGGQTDTQYF. CDR3 sequence (DNA): TGTGCCAGCAGCAGGGGCGGACAGACAGATACGCAGTATTTT.

This clonotype has a handful of counts. The V call is TRBV2, the J call TRBJ2-5; D ambiguous. The V end lost 5 bases, the J end lost 5 bases, and 15 bases lay between the germline ends. This CDR3 is 14 amino acids long. Germline values: CDR1 SNHLY, CDR2 FYNNEI. CDR3 sequence: CASSPTRTGETQYF. The CDR3 DNA follows: TGTGCCAGCAGTCCTACACGGACCGGGGAGACCCAGTACTTC.

The CDR3 sequence is CASSSPPSWQYNEQFF. CDR3 sequence (DNA): TGTGCCAGCAGTTCCCCACCGAGTTGGCAGTACAATGAGCAGTTCTTC. This chain uses TRBV6-6 with TRBJ2-1; D is undetermined. CDR1 is MNHNY, CDR2 SVGAGI, per germline (reference sequence). V lost 4 bases, J lost 4 bases, and 17 bases lay in between. This CDR3 region has 16 residues.

The V gene is TRBV28, the J gene TRBJ2-7; the D call may be TRBD1 or TRBD2 (5 bases each). In germline, CDR1 is MDHEN, CDR2 SYDVKM. This CDR3 spans 15 amino acids. Trimming pared 6 bases from V and 5 bases from J, leaving 20 bases between. The CDR3 region is CASRPTGRQGHEQYF. CDR3 coding DNA: TGTGCCAGCAGGCCGACGGGACGCCAGGGTCACGAGCAGTACTTC. The full variable domain, in which reference TRBV28 and TRBJ2-7 provide the parts outside the CDR3, is DVKVTQSSRYLVKRTGEKVFLECVQDMDHENMFWYRQDPGLGLRLIYFSYDVKMKEKGDIPEGYSVSREKKERFSLILESASTNQTSMYLCASRPTGRQGHEQYFGPGTRLTVT.

This clonotype was found many times. This chain links TRBV7-2 with TRBJ1-4; TRBD1 matches at 8 bases. Germline-derived CDR1 and CDR2 are SGHTA and FQGNSA. This CDR3 has 17 amino acids. Trimming removed 1 base from V and 6 bases from J; junction bases left unmatched: 10. This CDR3 is CASSLEGRQGIYEKLFF. Here the CDR3 DNA reads TGTGCCAGCAGCTTAGAGGGGAGACAGGGGATTTATGAAAAACTGTTTTTT. Filled out from reference TRBV7-2 and TRBJ1-4, the complete variable domain reads GAGVSQSPSNKVTEKGKDVELRCDPISGHTALYWYRQSLGQGLEFLIYFQGNSAPDKSGLPSDRFSAERTGGSVSTLTIQRTQQEDSAVYLCASSLEGRQGIYEKLFFGSGTQLSVL.

This clonotype came up many times. The J gene is TRBJ2-1, the V gene TRBV4-1, with D possibly being TRBD1 (5 bases). Germline V gene lookup returns CDR1 MGHRA and CDR2 YSYEKL. Trimming removed 4 bases at V and 0 bases at J, with 13 bases between. This CDR3 spans 16 amino acids. CDR3 sequence (DNA): TGCGCCAGCAGCCTGCGGACACTTCGCTCCTACAATGAGCAGTTCTTC. As protein: CASSLRTLRSYNEQFF.

This clonotype was observed a handful of times. J is TRBJ2-6 and V is TRBV4-3; D possibly corresponds to TRBD1 (6 bases). Germline V gives CDR1 LGHNA, CDR2 YSLEER. The CDR3 is 16 amino acids. V was pared by 0 bases and J by 2 bases, with 8 bases between. This CDR3 is CASSQEWTAGANVLTF. In nucleotides, the CDR3 is TGCGCCAGCAGCCAAGAATGGACAGCTGGGGCCAACGTCCTGACTTTC.

This clonotype was found many times. J is TRBJ2-1 and V is TRBV28, with D unresolved. V was cut by 7 bases and J by 10 bases, with 14 bases left in between. CDR1 and CDR2 from the germline V gene are MDHEN and SYDVKM. The CDR3 runs 12 residues. The CDR3 reads CASTVSGREQFF. The CDR3 DNA sequence: TGTGCCAGCACCGTATCTGGCCGCGAGCAGTTCTTC.

The V call is TRBV28, the J call TRBJ2-7; a weak D match, TRBD1 (6 bases). CDR1 is MDHEN and CDR2 is SYDVKM in the germline V gene. The CDR3 covers 12 residues. V was shortened by 11 bases and J by 0 bases, with 11 bases between the two germline ends. CDR3 sequence reads: CAGGQSSYEQYF. The CDR3 DNA follows: TGTGCCGGAGGACAGTCCTCCTACGAGCAGTACTTC.

This clonotype occurred a few times. The V and J genes are TRBV29-1 and TRBJ1-4; 8 bases agree with TRBD1. There are 13 residues in the CDR3. Germline V CDR1 and CDR2: SQVTM, ANQGSEA. Losses at the gene ends were 6 bases for V and 3 bases for J; bases not matched to a gene: 3. In DNA, the CDR3 is TGCAGCGTACAACAGGGGGCTAATGAAAAACTGTTTTTT. Its protein product is CSVQQGANEKLFF. Together with reference TRBV29-1 and TRBJ1-4, the CDR3 gives the full variable domain: SAVISQKPSRDICQRGTSLTIQCQVDSQVTMMFWYRQQPGQSLTLIATANQGSEATYESGFVIDKFPISRPNLTFSTLTVSNMSPEDSSIYLCSVQQGANEKLFFGSGTQLSVL.

This chain links TRBV5-4 with TRBJ2-5, with D unresolved. This CDR3 has 14 amino acids. Between the trimmed V and J ends, which lost 3 bases and 5 bases, there was a span of 14 bases. Germline V CDR1 and CDR2: SGHNT, YYREEE (reference sequence). The CDR3 is CASSSRGIGETQYF. DNA of the CDR3: TGTGCCAGCAGCTCCAGAGGAATCGGGGAGACCCAGTACTTC.